This T cell receptor beta chain derives from a study of CD8+ T cells in alopecia areata. Overall study results and limits: Besides other cells, scalp samples also yield sequences of resident alphabeta T cells from normal skin. Mice gave a clearer picture of TCR sharing than patients did, possibly for HLA-related reasons.

RNA was extracted and reverse transcribed into cDNA as the sequencing template. The method was immunoSEQ multiplex PCR; TCRdb's version includes in-frame clones alone and lacks a portion of them. The sample lists approximately 98,000 clones, roughly 64% seen once, with 20% in the top ten. Points on this clone: Its antigen is not identified.

Germline-derived CDR1 and CDR2 are SQVTM and ANQGSEA. V lost 3 bases, J lost 2 bases, and 13 bases lay in between. CDR3 length equals 14 residues. The chain combines TRBV29-1 with TRBJ2-5; possibly TRBD2 for D (7 bases). The origin of this receptor is a human donor in good health. The source material was CD8+ T cells sorted from blood. The CDR3 nucleotides read TGCAGCGTTGACGGGGGGCTGGTTCAAGAGACCCAGTACTTC. Its translation: CSVDGGLVQETQYF.